The 30 T cell receptor beta chains reported below all come from one sample, sequenced in a study of Graves' ophthalmopathy and Graves' hyperthyroidism. The authors amplified TCR beta CDR3 regions, and they did so from RNA transcripts for repertoire sequencing. HTBI primers were used in a first-round RT-PCR, which preceded a second-round multiplex PCR. TCRdb reanalysed the multiplex PCR reads using MiXCR and keeps one entry per CDR3 protein. The table has about 620,000 distinct CDR3 sequences, around a fifth seen once. Sequenced input: peripheral blood. All receptors come from a woman in her late teens or twenties with stable Graves' hyperthyroidism. Some clones in this sample may be carry-over from other donors' samples.

J is TRBJ1-1 and V is TRBV12-5; a weak D match, TRBD1 (5 bases). The CDR3 sequence is 16 residues long. Trimming took off 5 bases at V and 1 base at J, with 17 bases between the two ends. Per the germline V gene, CDR1 is LGHNT and CDR2 is FRNRAP. For the CDR3, the DNA is TGTGCTAGTGGTCCGACGGGACCCTGGGCGAACACTGAAGCTTTCTTT. It specifies CASGPTGPWANTEAFF.

This chain links TRBV6-1 with TRBJ1-2; D gene unclear. CDR1 and CDR2 from the germline V gene are MNHNS and SASEGT. The CDR3 covers 10 residues. V was pared by 2 bases and J by 8 bases, with 3 bases between. CDR3: CASSESGYTF. The CDR3 DNA reads TGTGCCAGCAGTGAATCCGGCTACACCTTC.

This clonotype showed up just a few times. This chain joins TRBV6-1 and TRBJ1-5, with D perhaps matching TRBD1 (5 bases). The CDR3 runs to 14 residues. Germline V gene sequence: CDR1 MNHNS, CDR2 SASEGT. The germline V and J ends were trimmed by 7 bases and 6 bases, with 16 bases remaining between them. CDR3 loop: CASNAQGGGQPQHF. As DNA, the CDR3 is TGTGCCAGCAACGCTCAGGGCGGAGGTCAGCCCCAGCATTTT.

This clonotype has ten or more counts. An end of the junction differs from the germline gene, which may be a read error. This chain links TRBV5-1 with TRBJ2-7; 10 bases align to TRBD2. This CDR3 has 15 amino acids. CDR1 is SGHRS and CDR2 is YFSETQ in the germline V gene. CDR3 sequence reads: CAGSHYLAGGNEQYF. The CDR3 bases are TGCGCCGGCAGCCACTATTTAGCGGGGGGCAACGAGCAGTACTTC.

V and J are TRBV2 and TRBJ1-1; D may be TRBD1 (5 bases). CDR3 length: 13 residues. V was cut by 8 bases and J by 5 bases, with 15 bases left in between. Per the germline V gene, CDR1 is SNHLY and CDR2 is FYNNEI. For the CDR3, the DNA is TGTGCCAGCTCTGTCCGGGGCGTGACTGAAGCTTTCTTT. It specifies CASSVRGVTEAFF.

This clonotype was picked up many times. This chain connects TRBV12-3 or TRBV12-4 to TRBJ2-2; TRBD1 or TRBD2 may be the D gene (5 bases each). This CDR3 spans 14 amino acids. Trimming cost V 8 bases and J 3 bases, with 13 bases left between them. CDR3 protein: CASRPGTDTGELFF. The CDR3 bases are TGTGCCAGCCGACCTGGGACGGACACCGGGGAGCTGTTTTTT.

This clonotype was seen repeatedly, ten times or more. The chain carries TRBV12-3 or TRBV12-4 and TRBJ2-2; TRBD2 matches 12 bases. The J segment lost 9 bases and the V segment lost 8 bases, leaving 7 bases of the junction unmatched. The length of the CDR3 is 14 residues. Here the CDR3 reads CASSRTSGDWELFF. CDR3 DNA sequence: TGTGCCAGCTCCCGGACTAGCGGGGACTGGGAGCTGTTTTTT.

This clonotype was seen many times. This chain joins TRBV19 and TRBJ1-2, with D unclear. Deletions cut 7 bases from V and 7 bases from J, with 16 bases between. This CDR3 is 13 amino acids long. CDR1 and CDR2 from the germline V gene are LNHDA and SQIVND (reference sequence). In DNA, the CDR3 is TGTGCCAGTACCCACTTCGGCGAGGTTGGCTACACCTTC. This codes for CASTHFGEVGYTF.

The sample holds many counts of this clonotype. Written as DNA, the CDR3 is TGCAGCGTCCGAAGCAGACTCATGAACACTGAAGCTTTCTTT. This encodes CSVRSRLMNTEAFF. The V and J genes are TRBV29-1 and TRBJ1-1; no firm D call. Germline V lookup: CDR1 SQVTM, CDR2 ANQGSEA. The CDR3 runs to 14 residues. Trimming took 6 bases from V and 0 from J, leaving 14 bases between them.

This clonotype has only a few counts. The J gene is TRBJ2-5, the V gene TRBV5-1; D not resolved. This CDR3 comprises 13 residues. Germline V gene lookup returns CDR1 SGHRS and CDR2 YFSETQ. V was pared by 4 bases and J by 1 base, with 8 bases between. DNA for the CDR3: TGCGCCAGCAGCCCCTCCTTCCAAGAGACCCAGTACTTC. Translating gives CASSPSFQETQYF.

This clonotype has ten or more counts. The chain carries TRBV7-3 and TRBJ2-5; 11 positions match TRBD2. J lost 4 bases, V lost 3 bases, and 4 bases had no gene match. The length of the CDR3 is 15 residues. CDR1 is SGHTA, CDR2 FQGTGA, per germline. The CDR3 sequence: CASSLQGTSGETQYF. The CDR3 DNA reads TGTGCCAGCAGCTTGCAAGGGACTAGCGGAGAGACCCAGTACTTC. The entire variable domain, with the rest obtained from reference TRBV7-3 and TRBJ2-5, is as follows: GAGVSQTPSNKVTEKGKYVELRCDPISGHTALYWYRQSLGQGPEFLIYFQGTGAADDSGLPNDRFFAVRPEGSVSTLKIQRTERGDSAVYLCASSLQGTSGETQYFGPGTRLLVL.

The table lists this clonotype with many counts. CDR3 sequence (DNA): TGTGCCAGCAGGCCAGAAGTCGGCTTCGGGGAGCTGTTTTTT. Translated, it gives CASRPEVGFGELFF. This sequence joins TRBV12-3 or TRBV12-4 and TRBJ2-2; D unclear. V dropped 6 bases and J dropped 7 bases, with 15 bases sitting between them. The CDR3 contains 14 residues.

This clonotype was seen many times. The genes are TRBV5-1 and TRBJ1-1; D may be TRBD1 (5 bases). Per germline, CDR1 SGHRS and CDR2 YFSETQ. V shed 4 bases and J shed 1 base, with 17 bases lying between them. CDR3 size: 16 residues. This chain's CDR3 is CASSPRGGAPNTEAFF. In DNA, the CDR3 is TGCGCCAGCAGCCCCCGTGGAGGGGCCCCGAACACTGAAGCTTTCTTT.

This clonotype was picked up many times. The rearrangement uses TRBV11-2 and TRBJ1-1; no definite D call. The CDR3 sequence is 13 residues long. The V and J ends lost 0 bases and 0 bases respectively, with 2 bases between them. CDR1 and CDR2 from the germline V gene are SGHAT and FQNNGV. CDR3 amino acids: CASSLEMNTEAFF. The CDR3 bases are TGTGCCAGCAGCTTAGAGATGAACACTGAAGCTTTCTTT. The full variable domain, rest sourced from reference TRBV11-2 and TRBJ1-1, is EAGVAQSPRYKIIEKRQSVAFWCNPISGHATLYWYQQILGQGPKLLIQFQNNGVVDDSQLPKDRFSAERLKGVDSTLKIQPAKLEDSAVYLCASSLEMNTEAFFGQGTRLTVV.

This clonotype was counted at least ten times. The chain links TRBV28 to TRBJ1-1; possible D gene TRBD1, 6 bases. Trimming cost V 5 bases and J 8 bases, with 30 bases left between them. CDR3 length: 18 amino acids. Germline V gene sequence: CDR1 MDHEN, CDR2 SYDVKM. The CDR3 loop reads CASSDISNRELYRQEAFF. CDR3 DNA: TGTGCCAGCAGTGATATATCCAACAGGGAACTTTATAGACAGGAAGCTTTCTTT.

This clonotype occurred a few times. V gene TRBV6-1 combines with J gene TRBJ2-7, with D possibly being TRBD2 (5 bases). Per the germline V gene, CDR1 is MNHNS and CDR2 is SASEGT. The V end was cut by 4 bases, the J end by 7 bases, with 23 bases between. The CDR3 covers 16 residues. CDR3 bases: TGTGCCAGCAGTGCTTTTACCGGGCTATCGGCGGGTGAGCAGTACTTC. It is translated as CASSAFTGLSAGEQYF.

The CDR3 is CASSPGLALFQDTGELFF. The CDR3 DNA reads as TGCGCCAGCAGCCCAGGACTAGCTCTTTTTCAGGACACCGGGGAGCTGTTTTTT. V and J are TRBV5-1 and TRBJ2-2, with TRBD2 matching 8 bases. Germline lookup yields CDR1 SGHRS and CDR2 YFSETQ. The V and J ends lost 4 bases and 3 bases, in that order; junction bases with no gene match: 14. The CDR3 has 18 amino acids.

This clonotype was counted a few times. V is TRBV2 and J is TRBJ2-7, with 7 bases identical to TRBD1. CDR1 is SNHLY, CDR2 FYNNEI, per germline. The CDR3 is 14 residues long. V was pared by 7 bases and J by 4 bases, with 10 bases of the junction left unmatched. Written as DNA, the CDR3 is TGTGCCAGCAAGCCCCGGGACAGAGTGTACGAGCAGTACTTC. Translating gives CASKPRDRVYEQYF.

This clonotype occurred a few times. A much bigger clone sits one base away, suggesting this may be a read error. This sequence joins TRBV28 and TRBJ2-7; TRBD2 matches at 8 bases. There are 15 residues in the CDR3. Germline V gene lookup returns CDR1 MDHEN and CDR2 SYDVKM. The CDR3, as DNA: TGTGCCGGCAGTTTATCACGGGAGGGGACCTACGAGCAGTACTTC. Its translation: CAGSLSREGTYEQYF.

A word on this clonotype: This may be a read error: a much more frequent sequence differs by one nucleotide. The chain combines TRBV6-2 or TRBV6-3 with TRBJ2-2, with D maybe TRBD1 (6 bases). Germline V gene lookup returns CDR1 MNHEY and CDR2 SVGEGT. The CDR3 runs to 15 residues. The CDR3 protein is CASGQWVQNTGEMFF. CDR3 sequence (DNA): TGTGCCAGTGGACAGTGGGTCCAGAACACCGGGGAGATGTTTTTT.

The chain has TRBV28 and TRBJ2-5; 10 nucleotides line up with TRBD1. The CDR3 contains 16 residues. The germline gives CDR1 MDHEN, CDR2 SYDVKM. J was trimmed by 6 bases and V by 5 bases; bases with no gene match: 12. The CDR3, as DNA: TGTGCCAGCAGTCCACAAGGACAGGGGGTCAATCAGACCCAGTACTTC. Translating it yields CASSPQGQGVNQTQYF. The full variable domain, rest sourced from reference TRBV28 and TRBJ2-5, is DVKVTQSSRYLVKRTGEKVFLECVQDMDHENMFWYRQDPGLGLRLIYFSYDVKMKEKGDIPEGYSVSREKKERFSLILESASTNQTSMYLCASSPQGQGVNQTQYFGPGTRLLVL.

This clonotype was seen a handful of times. The rearrangement joins TRBV25-1 to TRBJ1-1; D not certain. In germline, CDR1 is MGHDK, CDR2 SYGVNS. The CDR3 covers 12 residues. V gave up 3 bases and J gave up 10 bases, with 12 bases separating them. In nucleotides, the CDR3 is TGTGCCAGCAGTGACCGACACCCGCGAGCTTTCTTT. Amino acid sequence: CASSDRHPRAFF.

V gene TRBV5-1 combines with J gene TRBJ2-5; D call uncertain. V shed 0 bases and J shed 1 base, with 10 bases lying between them. The CDR3 is 15 amino acids. Germline values: CDR1 SGHRS, CDR2 YFSETQ. The CDR3 DNA sequence: TGCGCCAGCAGCTTGGGACGGCGGCCCCAAGAGACCCAGTACTTC. Translated: CASSLGRRPQETQYF.

Regarding this clonotype: A read error is possible here, since a much larger clone lies one base away. The chain couples TRBV19 to TRBJ2-7; possibly TRBD1 for D (6 bases). Looked up from germline, CDR1 is LNHDA and CDR2 is SQIVND (reference sequence). The V and J ends lost 6 bases and 6 bases respectively, with 15 bases between them. This CDR3 region has 13 residues. The CDR3 DNA is TGTGCCAGTAGCCTACAGGGTGTTGGCGAGCAGTACTTC. It yields the protein CASSLQGVGEQYF.

The V gene is TRBV15, the J gene TRBJ1-2, with 7 bases lining up with TRBD1. V lost 0 bases, J lost 7 bases, and 5 bases stayed unmatched. The germline V gene has CDR1 LNHNV and CDR2 YYDKDF (reference sequence). This CDR3 is built from 14 residues. In nucleotides, the CDR3 is TGTGCCACCAGCAGAGACAGGGGGACGGTTGGCTACACCTTC. It encodes CATSRDRGTVGYTF. Filled out from reference TRBV15 and TRBJ1-2, the complete variable domain reads DAMVIQNPRYQVTQFGKPVTLSCSQTLNHNVMYWYQQKSSQAPKLLFHYYDKDFNNEADTPDNFQSRRPNTSFCFLDIRSPGLGDTAMYLCATSRDRGTVGYTFGSGTRLTVV.

This clonotype was seen ten or more times. The CDR3 coding sequence is TGTGCCAGCAGCCATCCGGGACAGGGGGACATTCAGTACTTC. It specifies CASSHPGQGDIQYF. This chain uses TRBV7-8 with TRBJ2-4, with 11 nucleotides matching TRBD1. V was pared by 5 bases and J by 8 bases, with 5 bases of the junction left unmatched. The CDR3 has 14 residues. Germline lookup yields CDR1 SGHVS and CDR2 FQNEAQ.

This clonotype was found a few times. The chain uses TRBV7-2 and TRBJ2-5; TRBD1 matches at 11 bases. V lost 2 bases, J lost 1 base, and 3 bases stayed unmatched. Germline V lookup: CDR1 SGHTA, CDR2 FQGNSA. CDR3 length equals 16 residues. The CDR3 spells CASSLIGTGGQETQYF. The CDR3 coding sequence is TGTGCCAGCAGCTTAATTGGGACAGGGGGCCAAGAGACCCAGTACTTC.

This clonotype was observed many times. This could be a read error, since a much larger clone is one nucleotide away. The chain combines TRBV6-4 with TRBJ2-5; D possibly matches TRBD1 or TRBD2 (6 bases each). With 3 bases removed from V and 7 bases from J, the gap between germline ends came to 15 bases. The CDR3 is 14 amino acids. Germline V gives CDR1 MRHNA, CDR2 SNTAGT. This CDR3 reads CASSENRAGRTQYF. CDR3 nucleotide sequence: TGTGCCAGCAGTGAAAACAGGGCGGGAAGGACCCAGTACTTC.

This clonotype was observed many times. This chain links TRBV12-3 or TRBV12-4 with TRBJ1-1, with TRBD1 matching over 7 bases. CDR3 length: 16 residues. V shed 2 bases, J shed 0 bases, and the junction held 6 bases outside the gene matches. Here the CDR3 DNA reads TGTGCCAGCAGTTTAAGTTTCAGGGGGTTGAACACTGAAGCTTTCTTT. Amino acids: CASSLSFRGLNTEAFF.

This clonotype was counted at least ten times. The rearrangement joins TRBV30 to TRBJ1-2, with unresolved D. The CDR3 consists of 13 residues. Germline loops: CDR1 GTSNPN, CDR2 SVGIG (reference sequence). V was pared by 1 base and J by 1 base, with 7 bases between. The CDR3 DNA reads TGTGCCTGGAGTGCGGGTATTAACTATGGCTACACCTTC. It codes for CAWSAGINYGYTF.